The present T cell receptor beta chain was sequenced within a study of blood T cell repertoires in COVID-19. Study in general: The study drew acute and convalescent COVID-19 samples from the United States, Italy and Spain. Nucleic acid was either cDNA or gDNA, and it came from T cells, B-cell-depleted T cells, or PBMCs.

V was clipped by 6 bases and J by 4 bases, with 15 bases between them. Germline-derived CDR1 and CDR2 are MNHNY and SVGAGI (reference sequence). CDR3 length equals 14 residues. Method: immunoSEQ multiplex PCR; TCRdb's copy keeps in-frame clones and lacks some. The sample lists about 60,000 clones; about 72% were seen once. This clonotype originated in an older man with acute or convalescent COVID-19. This rearrangement joins TRBV6-6 to TRBJ1-2; perhaps TRBD1 as D (6 bases). Sequencing input: peripheral blood. The CDR3 DNA sequence: TGTGCCAGCAGGCGCCCCGGGACACCCTATGGCTACACCTTC. Translating it yields CASRRPGTPYGYTF.